These T cell receptor beta chains were read from a single sample in a study of shared clonotypes between healthy human individuals. This table comes from immunoSEQ multiplex PCR, and its TCRdb copy is limited to in-frame clones, with some not included. The sample yields 600,000 to 750,000 clones, 90% seen once. Sequenced sample: memory CD8+ T cells from PBMCs. Source of these receptors: a man younger than 30 in good health. Some clones in this sample may be carry-over from other donors' samples. CDR3s include the opening cysteine and the closing phenylalanine or tryptophan. A D gene is named only where the DNA matches it firmly. A clone size is listed for some rows: how often the clone was seen (once, few, many), or a class if it is expanded.

v_gene: TRBV21-1; j_gene: TRBJ1-4; d_gene: -; abundance: -; CDR3nt: TGTGCCAGCAGCAAAGGGGGCCCGCTAGGCCACCTTCCAACTAATGAAAAACTGTTTTTT; CDR3aa: CASSKGGPLGHLPTNEKLFF
v_gene: TRBV15; j_gene: TRBJ2-7; d_gene: -; abundance: -; CDR3nt: TGTGCCACCACCCTCGGCAGGGCCACCTACGAGCAGTACTTC; CDR3aa: CATTLGRATYEQYF
v_gene: TRBV19; j_gene: TRBJ2-2; d_gene: TRBD1; abundance: -; CDR3nt: TGTGCCAGTAGTCTCAGGGGGCTTGCCGGGGAGCTGTTTTTT; CDR3aa: CASSLRGLAGELFF
v_gene: TRBV15; j_gene: TRBJ1-2; d_gene: TRBD1; abundance: -; CDR3nt: TGTGCCACCAGCAGAGATTTAGGGACAGCTGTTAACTATGGCTACACCTTC; CDR3aa: CATSRDLGTAVNYGYTF
v_gene: TRBV4-1; j_gene: TRBJ2-7; d_gene: -; abundance: -; CDR3nt: TGCGCCAGCAGCCAGGTCCCCCAGGTTTACGAGCAGTACTTC; CDR3aa: CASSQVPQVYEQYF
v_gene: TRBV7-6; j_gene: TRBJ2-1; d_gene: -; abundance: -; CDR3nt: TGTGCCAGCAGCCCATCGGGGTTCAGCTCCTACAATGAGCAGTTCTTC; CDR3aa: CASSPSGFSSYNEQFF
v_gene: TRBV7-9; j_gene: TRBJ1-2; d_gene: -; abundance: few; CDR3nt: TGTGCCAGCAGCTTCGAAGACTACACCTTC; CDR3aa: CASSFEDYTF
v_gene: TRBV30; j_gene: TRBJ1-2; d_gene: TRBD1; abundance: few; CDR3nt: TGTGCCTGGAGCCAGGGGGACTATGGCTACACCTTC; CDR3aa: CAWSQGDYGYTF
v_gene: TRBV15; j_gene: TRBJ2-7; d_gene: -; abundance: -; CDR3nt: TGTGCCACCAGCACCGGGACATCACTCTCCTACGAGCAGTACTTC; CDR3aa: CATSTGTSLSYEQYF
v_gene: TRBV6-5; j_gene: TRBJ2-1; d_gene: -; abundance: -; CDR3nt: TGTGCCAGTTCCGTGGGGGGCGAGAGGAATGAGCAGTTCTTC; CDR3aa: CASSVGGERNEQFF
v_gene: TRBV7-8; j_gene: TRBJ2-1; d_gene: -; abundance: -; CDR3nt: TGTGCCAGCAGCTTATGGAGGGGAGACAGCTCCTACAATGAGCAGTTCTTC; CDR3aa: CASSLWRGDSSYNEQFF
v_gene: TRBV7-8; j_gene: TRBJ2-7; d_gene: -; abundance: -; CDR3nt: TGTGCCAGCAGCCCACCCTACAGGGAACGCTACGAGCAGTACTTC; CDR3aa: CASSPPYRERYEQYF
v_gene: TRBV7-4; j_gene: TRBJ2-1; d_gene: TRBD2; abundance: -; CDR3nt: TGTGCCAGCAGCCCCCGACTAGCGGGAGCGGTCGACAATGAGCAGTTCTTC; CDR3aa: CASSPRLAGAVDNEQFF
v_gene: TRBV11-2; j_gene: TRBJ2-7; d_gene: -; abundance: -; CDR3nt: TGTGCCAGCAGCTTAGGGCTGGGGGCGGCCTACGAGCAGTACTTC; CDR3aa: CASSLGLGAAYEQYF
v_gene: TRBV2; j_gene: TRBJ1-1; d_gene: -; abundance: -; CDR3nt: TGTGCCAGCAGCCCGGATTGGGGCACTGAAGCTTTCTTT; CDR3aa: CASSPDWGTEAFF
v_gene: TRBV2; j_gene: TRBJ2-6; d_gene: -; abundance: -; CDR3nt: TGTGCCAGCAGTGAACTTGCGGACAGATTCTCTGGGGCCAACGTCCTGACTTTC; CDR3aa: CASSELADRFSGANVLTF
v_gene: TRBV19; j_gene: TRBJ1-4; d_gene: TRBD1; abundance: -; CDR3nt: TGTGCCAGTAGTCCCCGGGACAGTACTAATGAAAAACTGTTTTTT; CDR3aa: CASSPRDSTNEKLFF
v_gene: TRBV21-1; j_gene: TRBJ2-7; d_gene: -; abundance: once; CDR3nt: TGTGCCAGCAGCAAAGCGGAGGGGCAGGGTGGACTAGCGGGCTCGGGCATATCCTACGAGCAGTACTTC; CDR3aa: CASSKAEGQGGLAGSGISYEQYF
v_gene: TRBV7-2; j_gene: TRBJ2-1; d_gene: -; abundance: -; CDR3nt: TGTGCCAGCAGCTTAGATGCACTGGGATTCTCCTACAATGAGCAGTTCTTC; CDR3aa: CASSLDALGFSYNEQFF
v_gene: TRBV30; j_gene: TRBJ1-2; d_gene: TRBD1; abundance: -; CDR3nt: TGTGCGAGAAGGGGGCTGAATGGCTACACCTTC; CDR3aa: CARRGLNGYTF
v_gene: TRBV4-1; j_gene: TRBJ2-5; d_gene: TRBD2; abundance: -; CDR3nt: TGCGCCAGCAGCCAGCCTAGCGGGTCTCAAGAGACCCAGTACTTC; CDR3aa: CASSQPSGSQETQYF
v_gene: TRBV28; j_gene: TRBJ2-7; d_gene: -; abundance: -; CDR3nt: TGTGCCAGCAGTTTACCCCGGACAGAAGACTCCTACGAGCAGTACTTC; CDR3aa: CASSLPRTEDSYEQYF
v_gene: TRBV21-1; j_gene: TRBJ1-5; d_gene: -; abundance: -; CDR3nt: TGTGCCAGCAGCACTGAGGACAGGGGGCTGGGTAGCAATCAGCCCCAGCATTTT; CDR3aa: CASSTEDRGLGSNQPQHF